This entry describes one T cell receptor beta chain. Germline V CDR1 and CDR2: SGHNT, YYREEE (reference sequence). V was trimmed by 2 bases and J by 4 bases, leaving 9 bases between them. CDR3 size: 13 residues. The data stem from a study of blood T cell repertoires in COVID-19. Study details: Acute and convalescent COVID-19 specimens originated in the United States, Italy and Spain. The analysed material was cDNA or gDNA that came from T cells, B-cell-depleted T cells, or PBMCs.

Produced via immunoSEQ multiplex PCR; TCRdb's table is partial and in-frame only. The table records some 100,000 clones, 88% of them present only once. This chain uses TRBV5-4 with TRBJ1-1, with D unresolved. The sample was peripheral blood. The origin of this receptor is a woman aged 55-69 years with acute or convalescent COVID-19. The CDR3 here is CASSLAGSTEAFF. The CDR3 coding sequence is TGTGCCAGCAGCTTAGCGGGGAGCACTGAAGCTTTCTTT.